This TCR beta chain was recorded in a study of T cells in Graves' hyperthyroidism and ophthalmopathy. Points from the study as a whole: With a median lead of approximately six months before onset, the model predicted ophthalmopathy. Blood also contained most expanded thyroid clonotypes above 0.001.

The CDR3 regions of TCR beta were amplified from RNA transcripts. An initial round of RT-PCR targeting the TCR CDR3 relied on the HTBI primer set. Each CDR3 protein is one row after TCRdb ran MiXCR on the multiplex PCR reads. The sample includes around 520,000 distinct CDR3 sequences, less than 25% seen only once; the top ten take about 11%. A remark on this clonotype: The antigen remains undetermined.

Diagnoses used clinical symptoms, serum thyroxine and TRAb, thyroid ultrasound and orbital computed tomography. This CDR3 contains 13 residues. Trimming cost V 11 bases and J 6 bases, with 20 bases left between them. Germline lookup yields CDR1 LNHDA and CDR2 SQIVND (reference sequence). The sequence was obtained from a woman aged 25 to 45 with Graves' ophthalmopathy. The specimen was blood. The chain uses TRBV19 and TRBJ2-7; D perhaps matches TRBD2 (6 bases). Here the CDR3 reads CAASGLPAGEQYF. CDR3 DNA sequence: TGTGCCGCGTCCGGACTACCGGCGGGCGAGCAGTACTTC.